This T cell receptor (beta chain) originates from a study of blood T cell repertoires in COVID-19. Libraries were prepared by immunoSEQ multiplex PCR; TCRdb keeps only in-frame clonotypes and omits some of them. The profile shows about 440,000 clones, 70% to 90% of them singletons. Germline V gene sequence: CDR1 SGHNT, CDR2 YENEEA. V gave up 5 bases and J gave up 5 bases, with 15 bases separating them. This CDR3 has 15 amino acids. V and J are TRBV11-3 and TRBJ2-2; a weak D match, TRBD1 (8 bases). Sequencing was performed on PBMCs or T cells enriched from blood (not recorded which). The clonotype comes from a woman younger than 30 with acute COVID-19. CDR3 nucleotides: TGTGCCAGCAGCAACACAGGGGGAGGGACCGGGGAGCTGTTTTTT. It is translated as CASSNTGGGTGELFF.